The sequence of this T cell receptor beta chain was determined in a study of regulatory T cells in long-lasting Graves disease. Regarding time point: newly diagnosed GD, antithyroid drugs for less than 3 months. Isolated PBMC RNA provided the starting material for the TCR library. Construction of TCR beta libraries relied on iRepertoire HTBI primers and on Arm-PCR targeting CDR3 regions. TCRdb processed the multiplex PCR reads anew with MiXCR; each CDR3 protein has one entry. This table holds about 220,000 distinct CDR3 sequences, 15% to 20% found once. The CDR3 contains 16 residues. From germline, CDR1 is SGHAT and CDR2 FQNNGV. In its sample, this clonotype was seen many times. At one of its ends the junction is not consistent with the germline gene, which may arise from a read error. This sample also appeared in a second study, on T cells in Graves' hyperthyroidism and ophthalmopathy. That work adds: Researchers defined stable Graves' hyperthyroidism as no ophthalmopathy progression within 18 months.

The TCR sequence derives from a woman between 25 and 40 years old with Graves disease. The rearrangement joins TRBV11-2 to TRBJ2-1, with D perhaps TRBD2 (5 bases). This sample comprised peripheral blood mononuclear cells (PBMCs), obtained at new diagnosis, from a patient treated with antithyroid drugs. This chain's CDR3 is CASSLGSGGSYNGQFF. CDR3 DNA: TGTGCCAGCAGCTTAGGATCAGGAGGCTCCTACAATGGGCAGTTCTTC.